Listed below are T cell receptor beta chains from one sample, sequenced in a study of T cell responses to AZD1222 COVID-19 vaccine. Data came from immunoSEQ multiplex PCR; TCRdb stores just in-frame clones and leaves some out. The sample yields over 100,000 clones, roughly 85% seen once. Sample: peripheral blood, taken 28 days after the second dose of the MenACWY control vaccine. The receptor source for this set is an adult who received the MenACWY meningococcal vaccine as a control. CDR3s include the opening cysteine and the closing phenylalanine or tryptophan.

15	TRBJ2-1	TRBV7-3	CASSLTMGLYNEQFF
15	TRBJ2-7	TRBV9	CASSWEAGGTYEQYF
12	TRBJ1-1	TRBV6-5	CASSYRNSEAFF
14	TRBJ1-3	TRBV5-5	CASIRDRAGNTIYF
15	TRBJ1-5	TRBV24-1	CATRGGDGANQPQHF
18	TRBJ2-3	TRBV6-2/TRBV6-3	CASSYSAVVAGGTHTQYF
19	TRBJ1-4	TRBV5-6	CASSPDRDRGAVANEKLFF
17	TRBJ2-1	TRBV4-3	CASSLPVPKRAYNEQFF
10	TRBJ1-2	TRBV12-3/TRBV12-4	CASRGYGYTF
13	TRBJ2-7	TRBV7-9	CASSSVSAYEQYF
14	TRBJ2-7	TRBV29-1	CSVEAGQGPYEQYF
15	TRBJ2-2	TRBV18	CASSPGTVNTGELFF
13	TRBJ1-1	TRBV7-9	CASGTQGATEAFF
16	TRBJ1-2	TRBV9	CASSADLRGVGYGYTF
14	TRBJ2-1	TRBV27	CASSLGRAYNEQFF
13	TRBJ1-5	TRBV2	CASRKGGNQPQHF
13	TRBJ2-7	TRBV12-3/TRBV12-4	CASSLDRTYEQYF
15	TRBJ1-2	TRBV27	CASSLSADSGYGYTF